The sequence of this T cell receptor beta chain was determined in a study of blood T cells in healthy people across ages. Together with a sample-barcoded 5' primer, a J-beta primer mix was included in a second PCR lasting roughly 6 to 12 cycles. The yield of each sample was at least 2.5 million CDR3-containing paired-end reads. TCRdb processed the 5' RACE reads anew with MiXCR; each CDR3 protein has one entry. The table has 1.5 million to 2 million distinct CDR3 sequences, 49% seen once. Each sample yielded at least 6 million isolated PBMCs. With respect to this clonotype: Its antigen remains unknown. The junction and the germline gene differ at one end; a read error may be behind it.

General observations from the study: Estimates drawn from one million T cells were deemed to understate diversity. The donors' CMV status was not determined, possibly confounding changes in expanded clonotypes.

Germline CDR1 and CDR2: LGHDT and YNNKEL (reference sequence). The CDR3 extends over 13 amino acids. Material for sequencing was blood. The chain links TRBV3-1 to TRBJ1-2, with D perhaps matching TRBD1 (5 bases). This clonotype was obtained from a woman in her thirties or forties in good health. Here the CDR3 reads CASGQQENYGYTF. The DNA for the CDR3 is TGTGCCAGCGGCCAACAGGAAAACTATGGCTACACCTTC.